This T cell receptor (beta chain) derives from a study of cytomegalovirus exposure and HLA in healthy donors. Generated by immunoSEQ multiplex PCR, the TCRdb table keeps only in-frame clones and is missing some. Of some 130,000 clones listed, about 94% are singletons. CDR1 and CDR2 (germline): MNHNY, SVGAGI (reference sequence). The germline V and J ends were trimmed by 3 bases and 4 bases, with 12 bases remaining between them. This CDR3 has 14 residues. This TCR came from a man younger than 35 in good health and CMV-seropositive. The chain uses TRBV6-6 and TRBJ1-1; D not certain. Sample: PBMCs. CDR3 DNA sequence: TGTGCCAGCAGTTATGGTCTGGGGAGCACTGAAGCTTTCTTT. It codes for CASSYGLGSTEAFF.